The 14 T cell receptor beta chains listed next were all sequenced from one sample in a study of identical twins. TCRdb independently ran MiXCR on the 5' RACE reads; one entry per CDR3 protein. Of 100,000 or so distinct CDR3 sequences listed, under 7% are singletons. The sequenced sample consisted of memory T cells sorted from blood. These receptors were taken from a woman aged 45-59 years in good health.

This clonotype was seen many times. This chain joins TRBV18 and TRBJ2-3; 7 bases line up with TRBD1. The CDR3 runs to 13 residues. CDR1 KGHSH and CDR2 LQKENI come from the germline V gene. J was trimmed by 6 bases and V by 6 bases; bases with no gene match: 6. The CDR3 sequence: CASSATGTDTQYF. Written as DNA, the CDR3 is TGTGCCAGCTCGGCGACAGGGACGGATACGCAGTATTTT. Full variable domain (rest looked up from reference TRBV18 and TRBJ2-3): NAGVMQNPRHLVRRRGQEARLRCSPMKGHSHVYWYRQLPEEGLKFMVYLQKENIIDESGMPKERFSAEFPKEGPSILRIQQVVRGDSAAYFCASSATGTDTQYFGPGTRLTVL.

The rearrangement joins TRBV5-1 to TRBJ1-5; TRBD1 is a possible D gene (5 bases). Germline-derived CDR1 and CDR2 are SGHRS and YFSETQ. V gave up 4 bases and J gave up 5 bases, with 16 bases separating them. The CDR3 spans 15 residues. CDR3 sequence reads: CASSPDGTVDQPQHF. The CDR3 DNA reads TGCGCCAGCAGCCCCGATGGGACCGTAGATCAGCCCCAGCATTTT.

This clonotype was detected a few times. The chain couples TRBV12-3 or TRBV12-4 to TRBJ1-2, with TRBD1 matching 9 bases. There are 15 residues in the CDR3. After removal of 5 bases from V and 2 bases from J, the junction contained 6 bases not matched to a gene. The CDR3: CASSTRQGVNYGYTF. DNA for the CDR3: TGTGCCAGCAGTACCAGACAGGGGGTAAACTATGGCTACACCTTC.

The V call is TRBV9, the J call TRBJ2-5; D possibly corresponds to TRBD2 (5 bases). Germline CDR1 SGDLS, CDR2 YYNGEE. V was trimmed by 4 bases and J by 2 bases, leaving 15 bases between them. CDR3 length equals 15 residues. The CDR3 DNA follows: TGTGCCAGCAGCCCGGAGGCCCGGGGTCAAGAGACCCAGTACTTC. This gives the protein CASSPEARGQETQYF.

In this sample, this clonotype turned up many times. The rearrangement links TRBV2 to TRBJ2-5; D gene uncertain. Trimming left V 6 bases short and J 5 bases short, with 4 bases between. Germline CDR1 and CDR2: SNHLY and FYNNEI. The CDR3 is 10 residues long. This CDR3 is CASSRETQYF. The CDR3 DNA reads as TGTGCCAGCAGCCGCGAGACCCAGTACTTC.

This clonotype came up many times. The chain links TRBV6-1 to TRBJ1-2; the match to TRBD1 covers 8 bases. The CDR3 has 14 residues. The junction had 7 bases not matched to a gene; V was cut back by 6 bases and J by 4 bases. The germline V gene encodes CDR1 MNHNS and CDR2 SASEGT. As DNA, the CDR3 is TGTGCCAGCAGCCCTACAGGGGGGGCCTATGGCTACACCTTC. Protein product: CASSPTGGAYGYTF.

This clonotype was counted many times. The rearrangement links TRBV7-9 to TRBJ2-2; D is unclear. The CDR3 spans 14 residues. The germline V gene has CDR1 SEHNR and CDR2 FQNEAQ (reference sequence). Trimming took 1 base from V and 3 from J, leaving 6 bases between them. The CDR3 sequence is CASSLVGDTGELFF. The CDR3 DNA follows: TGTGCCAGCAGCTTAGTTGGCGACACCGGGGAGCTGTTTTTT.

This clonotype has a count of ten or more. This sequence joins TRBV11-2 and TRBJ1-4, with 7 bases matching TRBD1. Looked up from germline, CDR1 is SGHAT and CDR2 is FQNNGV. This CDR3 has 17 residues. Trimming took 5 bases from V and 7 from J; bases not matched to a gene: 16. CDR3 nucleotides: TGTGCCAGCAGCCACGCTCCACAGGGGAAGAATACTGAAAAACTGTTTTTT. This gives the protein CASSHAPQGKNTEKLFF.

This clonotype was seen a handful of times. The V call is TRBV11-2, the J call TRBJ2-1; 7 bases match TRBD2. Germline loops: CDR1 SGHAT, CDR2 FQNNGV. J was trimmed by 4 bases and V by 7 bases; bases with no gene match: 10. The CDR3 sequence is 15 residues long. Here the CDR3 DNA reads TGTGCCAGCACCCGAGGGCTAGCGGCTTACAATGAGCAGTTCTTC. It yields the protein CASTRGLAAYNEQFF.

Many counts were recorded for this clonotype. Here the CDR3 DNA reads TGTGCCAGTAATGGGGGGCGCAAAGATACGCAGTATTTT. Translated: CASNGGRKDTQYF. The chain joins TRBV19 to TRBJ2-3; TRBD1 or TRBD2 may be the D gene (6 bases each). The CDR3 has 13 residues. The germline gives CDR1 LNHDA, CDR2 SQIVND (reference sequence). V was clipped by 7 bases and J by 5 bases, with 13 bases between them. Supplemented by reference TRBV19 and TRBJ2-3, the full variable domain reads DGGITQSPKYLFRKEGQNVTLSCEQNLNHDAMYWYRQDPGQGLRLIYYSQIVNDFQKGDIAEGYSVSREKKESFPLTVTSAQKNPTAFYLCASNGGRKDTQYFGPGTRLTVL.

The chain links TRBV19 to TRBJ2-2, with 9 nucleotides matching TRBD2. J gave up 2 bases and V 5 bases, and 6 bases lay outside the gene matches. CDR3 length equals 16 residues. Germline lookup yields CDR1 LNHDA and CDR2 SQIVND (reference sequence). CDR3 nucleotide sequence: TGTGCCAGTAGTCCACGGACTAGCGTCAACACCGGGGAGCTGTTTTTT. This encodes CASSPRTSVNTGELFF.

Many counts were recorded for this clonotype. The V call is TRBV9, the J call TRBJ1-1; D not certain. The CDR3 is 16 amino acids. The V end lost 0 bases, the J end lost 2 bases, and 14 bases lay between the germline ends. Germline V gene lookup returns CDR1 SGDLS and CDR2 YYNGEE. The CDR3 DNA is TGTGCCAGCAGCGTAGAGGCGGCTGCCGCTAACACTGAAGCTTTCTTT. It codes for CASSVEAAAANTEAFF.

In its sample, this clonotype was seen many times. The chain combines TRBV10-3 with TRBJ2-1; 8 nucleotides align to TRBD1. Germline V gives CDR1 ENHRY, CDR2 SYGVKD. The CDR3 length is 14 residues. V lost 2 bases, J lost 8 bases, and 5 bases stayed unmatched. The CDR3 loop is CAISELDRAHEQFF. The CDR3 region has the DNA TGTGCCATCAGTGAGCTGGACAGGGCACATGAGCAGTTCTTC.

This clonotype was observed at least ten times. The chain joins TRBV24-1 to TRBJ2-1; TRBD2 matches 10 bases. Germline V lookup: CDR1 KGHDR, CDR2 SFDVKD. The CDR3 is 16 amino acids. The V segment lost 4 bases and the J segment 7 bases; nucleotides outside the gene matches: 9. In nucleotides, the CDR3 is TGTGCCACCAGTGAGTACACCAGCGGGAGGGCGAATGAGCAGTTCTTC. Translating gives CATSEYTSGRANEQFF.